The next 20 T cell receptor beta chains were all read from a single sample in a study of blood T cell repertoires in COVID-19. Profiling relied on immunoSEQ multiplex PCR, and the TCRdb table lists in-frame clones only, not all of them. Of tens of thousands of clones in the sample, approximately 90% are singletons; the top ten hold approximately 2.7%. Sequenced sample: peripheral blood. These receptors were obtained from a man aged 45 to 65 with acute or convalescent COVID-19.

The rearrangement links TRBV4-3 to TRBJ2-5, with 9 bases lining up with TRBD1. V gave up 2 bases and J gave up 2 bases; unmatched junction bases: 3. CDR1 and CDR2 (germline): LGHNA, YSLEER. The CDR3 spans 15 residues. In DNA, the CDR3 is TGCGCCAGCAGCCAATTTGACAGGGGGCAAGAGACCCAGTACTTC. Its protein product is CASSQFDRGQETQYF.

This chain uses TRBV24-1 with TRBJ1-2; no reliable D call. Germline V gives CDR1 KGHDR, CDR2 SFDVKD. This CDR3 spans 13 amino acids. Trimming removed 3 bases at V and 2 bases at J, with 6 bases between. The CDR3 DNA follows: TGTGCCACCAGTGATACCGGGAACTATGGCTACACCTTC. Translating gives CATSDTGNYGYTF.

The chain carries TRBV6-4 and TRBJ2-2; 10 nucleotides line up with TRBD1. Germline-derived CDR1 and CDR2 are MRHNA and SNTAGT. J gave up 7 bases and V 6 bases, and 11 bases lay outside the gene matches. The length of the CDR3 is 16 residues. CDR3: CASRRDRGRSGGELFF. The CDR3 bases are TGTGCCAGCAGGAGGGACAGGGGAAGGAGCGGCGGGGAGCTGTTTTTT.

The chain joins TRBV5-6 to TRBJ2-1; no firm D call. The CDR3 has 14 amino acids. Trimming pared 0 bases from V and 5 bases from J, leaving 9 bases between. Germline lookup yields CDR1 SGHDT and CDR2 YYEEEE. CDR3 in DNA: TGTGCCAGCAGCTTGGCGCTGGCCGACAATGAGCAGTTCTTC. Protein sequence: CASSLALADNEQFF.

The chain joins TRBV28 to TRBJ2-7; 8 bases agree with TRBD1. The germline V gene has CDR1 MDHEN and CDR2 SYDVKM. CDR3 size: 14 residues. The trim removed 3 bases at V and 9 bases at J, leaving 10 bases unmatched. The CDR3 spells CASSFGDRGGRQYV. In DNA, the CDR3 is TGTGCCAGCAGTTTCGGCGACAGGGGAGGAAGGCAGTACGTC.

This clone is a singleton in its sample. The V and J genes are TRBV7-8 and TRBJ1-5; D is possibly TRBD1 (5 bases). V lost 5 bases, J lost 0 bases, and 17 bases lay in between. The CDR3 length is 17 residues. CDR1 SGHVS and CDR2 FQNEAQ come from the germline V gene. CDR3 residues: CASSPPQDLFSNQPQHF. The CDR3 nucleotides are TGTGCCAGCAGCCCCCCACAGGACCTATTTAGCAATCAGCCCCAGCATTTT.

This rearrangement joins TRBV5-4 to TRBJ2-5; TRBD2 matches 13 bases. The length of the CDR3 is 15 residues. Germline V gives CDR1 SGHNT, CDR2 YYREEE (reference sequence). V shed 4 bases and J 3 bases; nucleotides not matched to a gene: 3. The CDR3 DNA reads as TGTGCCAGCAGCCCTGGACTAGCGGGAGAAGAGACCCAGTACTTC. Its translation is CASSPGLAGEETQYF.

This clone has only a few counts. The CDR3 loop reads CASSYSQGTEAFF. The CDR3 DNA reads TGTGCCAGCAGTTATTCTCAGGGAACTGAAGCTTTCTTT. The rearrangement joins TRBV6-2 or TRBV6-3 to TRBJ1-1, with a tentative D call TRBD1 (5 bases). Germline V gene sequence: CDR1 MNHEY, CDR2 SVGEGT. V lost 3 bases and J 5 bases, leaving 10 bases between the germline ends. CDR3 length equals 13 residues.

The chain has TRBV5-1 and TRBJ2-5; D not resolved. The germline V gene encodes CDR1 SGHRS and CDR2 YFSETQ. The CDR3 sequence is 15 residues long. Trimming took off 1 base at V and 1 base at J, with 11 bases between the two ends. CDR3 protein: CASSLPGSSQETQYF. DNA of the CDR3: TGCGCCAGCAGCTTGCCAGGTAGTTCCCAAGAGACCCAGTACTTC.

The chain uses TRBV24-1 and TRBJ2-1; tentative D call: TRBD1 (5 bases). V was trimmed by 7 bases and J by 7 bases, leaving 13 bases between them. There are 13 residues in the CDR3. Germline V gene data show CDR1 as KGHDR and CDR2 as SFDVKD. CDR3 nucleotides: TGTGCCACCAGGGCCCAGGGTGGTAATGAGCAGTTCTTC. It encodes CATRAQGGNEQFF.

The V call is TRBV29-1, the J call TRBJ1-1; a possible D gene is TRBD1 (6 bases). Germline CDR1 SQVTM, CDR2 ANQGSEA. The CDR3 spans 14 residues. The V and J ends lost 1 base and 4 bases respectively, with 13 bases between them. In DNA, the CDR3 is TGCAGCGTTGAAGGGACAGCCCCCGGCACTGAAGCTTTCTTT. Its protein product is CSVEGTAPGTEAFF.

The chain joins TRBV27 to TRBJ1-1, with 9 bases fitting TRBD1. The CDR3 consists of 12 residues. V trimming: 5 bases; J trimming: 11 bases; junction bases outside the gene matches: 6. The V gene's germline CDR1 is MNHEY and CDR2 SMNVEV (reference sequence). The DNA for the CDR3 is TGTGCCAGCAGTGCCACAGGGGGCAGGGCTTTCTTT. Its protein is CASSATGGRAFF.

The chain uses TRBV7-9 and TRBJ1-2, with TRBD1 matching over 11 bases. V shed 5 bases and J 3 bases; nucleotides not matched to a gene: 8. CDR1 and CDR2 (germline): SEHNR, FQNEAQ (reference sequence). The CDR3 runs 16 residues. As DNA, the CDR3 is TGTGCCAGCAGCCTAGGGCCGGGACAGGGGGACTATGGCTACACCTTC. It codes for CASSLGPGQGDYGYTF. Filled out from reference TRBV7-9 and TRBJ1-2, the complete variable domain reads DTGVSQNPRHKITKRGQNVTFRCDPISEHNRLYWYRQTLGQGPEFLTYFQNEAQLEKSRLLSDRFSAERPKGSFSTLEIQRTEQGDSAMYLCASSLGPGQGDYGYTFGSGTRLTVV.

This clone was found a few times. The rearrangement links TRBV10-3 to TRBJ2-7; 10 bases map to TRBD2. The CDR3 covers 14 residues. The junction had 0 bases not matched to a gene; V was cut back by 3 bases and J by 1 base. Germline CDR1 is ENHRY and CDR2 is SYGVKD. In nucleotides, the CDR3 is TGTGCCATCAGTGAACTAGCGGGATCCTACGAGCAGTACTTC. It specifies CAISELAGSYEQYF.

The rearrangement uses TRBV6-5 and TRBJ1-4; D ambiguous. Trimming cost V 6 bases and J 0 bases, with 8 bases left between them. There are 14 residues in the CDR3. Germline V CDR1 and CDR2: MNHEY, SVGAGI. The CDR3 DNA reads as TGTGCCAGCAGCTTCGGTGCAACTAATGAAAAACTGTTTTTT. Its protein product is CASSFGATNEKLFF.

V and J are TRBV2 and TRBJ1-2; no definite D call. There are 12 residues in the CDR3. Germline CDR1 is SNHLY and CDR2 is FYNNEI. The ends were cut back, 2 bases at V and 4 bases at J, with 5 bases in the middle. The CDR3 coding sequence is TGTGCCAGCAGTGAACAACTCTATGGCTACACCTTC. This codes for CASSEQLYGYTF. The full variable domain, its missing parts supplied by reference TRBV2 and TRBJ1-2, is EPEVTQTPSHQVTQMGQEVILRCVPISNHLYFYWYRQILGQKVEFLVSFYNNEISEKSEIFDDQFSVERPDGSNFTLKIRSTKLEDSAMYFCASSEQLYGYTFGSGTRLTVV.

The rearrangement links TRBV3-1 (or the pseudogene TRBV3-2) to TRBJ2-5, with D maybe TRBD2 (5 bases). Germline CDR1 reads LGHDT; CDR2 reads YNNKEL (reference sequence). V lost 0 bases and J lost 7, with 21 bases in between. The CDR3 covers 17 residues. CDR3 residues: CASSQEGARTPAGTQYF. The CDR3 bases are TGTGCCAGCAGCCAAGAGGGAGCGAGAACCCCCGCAGGGACCCAGTACTTC.

This clone appeared a single time. The chain links TRBV2 to TRBJ2-3; 9 bases are shared with TRBD1. Trimming cost V 5 bases and J 4 bases; bases outside gene matches: 7. Per the germline V gene, CDR1 is SNHLY and CDR2 is FYNNEI. The CDR3 is made up of 15 amino acids. The DNA for the CDR3 is TGTGCCAGCAGTACAGGGACAGGGATCCCAGATACGCAGTATTTT. Protein product: CASSTGTGIPDTQYF. Filled out from reference TRBV2 and TRBJ2-3, the complete variable domain reads EPEVTQTPSHQVTQMGQEVILRCVPISNHLYFYWYRQILGQKVEFLVSFYNNEISEKSEIFDDQFSVERPDGSNFTLKIRSTKLEDSAMYFCASSTGTGIPDTQYFGPGTRLTVL.

The chain has TRBV29-1 and TRBJ2-1, with TRBD1 matching over 12 bases. V was pared by 4 bases and J by 6 bases, with 7 bases of the junction left unmatched. CDR1 and CDR2 (germline): SQVTM, ANQGSEA. CDR3 length: 15 residues. The CDR3 coding sequence is TGCAGCGTTGTTCGGGGACAGGGGGCAGGCAATGAGCAGTTCTTC. This codes for CSVVRGQGAGNEQFF.

The V gene is TRBV2, the J gene TRBJ2-3; D gene uncertain. The germline gives CDR1 SNHLY, CDR2 FYNNEI. CDR3 size: 13 residues. The V end was cut by 7 bases, the J end by 12 bases, with 20 bases between. The CDR3, as DNA: TGTGCCAGCATTCCCCTCCGGAGCCCAAGTCAGTATTTT. It codes for CASIPLRSPSQYF.